The 10 T cell receptor beta chains presented below share a single source sample, sequenced in a study of OX40 agonist ivuxolimab in advanced cancers. TCRdb keeps only in-frame clones here, not all; method: immunoSEQ multiplex PCR. The sample contains some 76,000 clones, roughly nine tenths of which appear only once. Source: CD4+ or CD8+ T cells sorted from blood, taken in a trial of the OX40 agonist ivuxolimab. These receptors were taken from an adult with an advanced solid tumor such as melanoma, head and neck, liver or kidney cancer.

The chain carries TRBV5-1 and TRBJ2-7; 7 bases are shared with TRBD1. CDR3 size: 14 residues. Looked up from germline, CDR1 is SGHRS and CDR2 is YFSETQ. Losses at the gene ends were 0 bases for V and 3 bases for J; bases not matched to a gene: 3. CDR3 in DNA: TGCGCCAGCAGCTTGGTGGGGACAGACTACGAGCAGTACTTC. This gives the protein CASSLVGTDYEQYF.

CDR3 amino acids: CASSAAGTGNYEQYF. For the CDR3, the DNA is TGTGCCAGCAGCGCAGCCGGGACAGGGAACTACGAGCAGTACTTC. The chain employs TRBV9 and TRBJ2-7, with TRBD1 identical over 9 bases. J was trimmed by 3 bases and V by 3 bases; bases with no gene match: 7. The CDR3 extends over 15 amino acids. The germline V gene encodes CDR1 SGDLS and CDR2 YYNGEE.

V gene TRBV21-1 combines with J gene TRBJ1-3. TRBV21-1 constitutes a pseudogene. The CDR3 is 17 amino acids. The CDR3 DNA sequence: TGTGCCAGCAGCAATGGGTTTCCAAGGGACTCTGGAAACACCATATATTTT. Translating it yields CASSNGFPRDSGNTIYF.

CDR3 protein: CASSWDRRTQYF. CDR3 nucleotide sequence: TGTGCCAGCTCATGGGACAGAAGGACCCAGTACTTC. The gene calls are TRBV2 and TRBJ2-5; TRBD1 agrees at 7 bases. In germline, CDR1 is SNHLY, CDR2 FYNNEI. This CDR3 comprises 12 residues. The V segment lost 8 bases and the J segment 7 bases; nucleotides outside the gene matches: 7.

The V and J genes are TRBV7-9 and TRBJ1-2; TRBD1 matches at 7 bases. Losses at the gene ends were 1 base for V and 5 bases for J; bases not matched to a gene: 4. The CDR3 has 14 amino acids. In germline, CDR1 is SEHNR, CDR2 FQNEAQ (reference sequence). This CDR3 reads CASSLGDSYYGYTF. Here the CDR3 DNA reads TGTGCCAGCAGCTTAGGGGACAGCTATTATGGCTACACCTTC.

The chain is built from TRBV10-3 and TRBJ2-2; possible D gene TRBD2, 5 bases. The germline V gene encodes CDR1 ENHRY and CDR2 SYGVKD. This CDR3 has 12 residues. With 11 bases removed from V and 6 bases from J, the gap between germline ends came to 13 bases. CDR3 DNA: TGTGCCGTTCCCGCGGGTGCCGGGGAGCTGTTTTTT. Amino acid sequence: CAVPAGAGELFF.

The chain is built from TRBV7-3 and TRBJ1-5; D remains ambiguous. This CDR3 is 11 amino acids long. Germline CDR1 reads SGHTA; CDR2 reads FQGTGA. The CDR3: CAVTPNQPQHF. In nucleotides, the CDR3 is TGTGCGGTAACCCCCAATCAGCCCCAGCATTTT.

This sequence joins TRBV7-9 and TRBJ2-1; 11 nucleotides agree with TRBD2. Losses at the gene ends were 6 bases for V and 5 bases for J; bases not matched to a gene: 6. Germline V gives CDR1 SEHNR, CDR2 FQNEAQ (reference sequence). The length of the CDR3 is 15 residues. In DNA form, the CDR3 reads TGTGCCAGCAGTATCTATAGCGGGGGGGACAATGAGCAGTTCTTC. Translating gives CASSIYSGGDNEQFF.

V usage is TRBV7-9 and J usage is TRBJ1-2, with a tentative D call TRBD1 (6 bases). The CDR3 totals 11 residues. With 7 bases removed from V and 9 bases from J, the gap between germline ends came to 12 bases. Germline V gene lookup returns CDR1 SEHNR and CDR2 FQNEAQ (reference sequence). This CDR3 reads CASISGASYTF. CDR3 DNA sequence: TGTGCCAGCATCTCAGGGGCCAGCTACACCTTC.

The V gene is TRBV6-4, the J gene TRBJ1-2; D is unresolved. V lost 2 bases, J lost 8 bases, and 15 bases lay in between. The CDR3 is made up of 14 amino acids. Looked up from germline, CDR1 is MRHNA and CDR2 is SNTAGT. The CDR3 sequence: CASSDRTGPGGYTF. The CDR3 DNA follows: TGTGCCAGCAGTGACCGTACGGGTCCAGGAGGCTACACCTTC.